A single sample is the source of the 32 T cell receptor beta chains below, sequenced in a study of cytomegalovirus exposure and HLA in healthy donors (dated 2017 in TCRdb). The library came from the immunoSEQ multiplex PCR assay. For the multiplex PCR, a mixture combining 60 forward primers for TCR Vbeta segments and 13 reverse primers for TCR Jbeta segments was used. TCRdb provides this immuneACCESS table in a form limited to in-frame rearrangements. Some clones are lacking; in checked studies, under half of them reflect an unresolved V gene, and why the rest are absent is not known. The sample contains roughly 90,000 clones, 65% to 90% of them found a single time. About 3.4% of the sample is in the top ten clones. Sequences were obtained from PBMCs. Every receptor here comes from a man between 25 and 39 years old in good health and CMV-seropositive.

This clone was seen a single time. The chain couples TRBV30 to TRBJ1-2; 10 positions match TRBD1. V was pared by 2 bases and J by 3 bases, with 9 bases of the junction left unmatched. Germline CDR1 reads GTSNPN; CDR2 reads SVGIG (reference sequence). This CDR3 region has 16 residues. The CDR3 DNA reads as TGTGCCTGGAGTATACCGGGACAGGGGCAGGACTATGGCTACACCTTC. Its protein is CAWSIPGQGQDYGYTF.

The rearrangement uses TRBV7-6 and TRBJ1-5; D uncertain. This CDR3 is 13 amino acids long. CDR1 is SGHVS, CDR2 FNYEAQ, per germline. V lost 3 bases and J lost 7, with 10 bases in between. The CDR3: CASSLDAGQPQHF. The CDR3 coding sequence is TGTGCCAGCAGCTTGGACGCGGGCCAGCCCCAGCATTTT.

This clone was picked up a small number of times. The chain employs TRBV6-6 and TRBJ1-5; tentative D call: TRBD1 (5 bases). Germline V gene data show CDR1 as MNHNY and CDR2 as SVGAGI (reference sequence). The V end lost 0 bases, the J end lost 6 bases, and 12 bases lay between the germline ends. The CDR3 is 15 amino acids. Written as DNA, the CDR3 is TGTGCCAGCAGTTACTCGGAGGGGAGACCTCAGCCCCAGCATTTT. Its protein is CASSYSEGRPQPQHF.

V is TRBV10-3 and J is TRBJ2-2, with a weak D call TRBD2 (6 bases). In germline, CDR1 is ENHRY, CDR2 SYGVKD. V dropped 8 bases and J dropped 4 bases, with 14 bases sitting between them. The CDR3 has 14 residues. The CDR3 coding sequence is TGTGCCATCTTGGAGGGAGCGGGCACCGGGGAGCTGTTTTTT. It specifies CAILEGAGTGELFF.

This clone was picked up one time. V and J are TRBV30 and TRBJ2-3; no definite D call. This CDR3 has 12 residues. V shed 4 bases and J shed 6 bases, with 11 bases lying between them. Germline V gene lookup returns CDR1 GTSNPN and CDR2 SVGIG (reference sequence). The CDR3 bases are TGTGCCTGGATCAGGAATTTGGATACGCAGTATTTT. Its protein product is CAWIRNLDTQYF.

The V gene is TRBV6-1, the J gene TRBJ1-1, with D perhaps TRBD1 (5 bases). From germline, CDR1 is MNHNS and CDR2 SASEGT. This CDR3 has 15 amino acids. The germline V and J ends were trimmed by 0 bases and 4 bases, with 12 bases remaining between them. CDR3 sequence: CASSEAWGVGTEAFF. CDR3 DNA sequence: TGTGCCAGCAGTGAAGCGTGGGGCGTCGGCACTGAAGCTTTCTTT.

The chain recombines TRBV19 with TRBJ1-1; TRBD1 agrees at 7 bases. This CDR3 spans 14 amino acids. Per the germline V gene, CDR1 is LNHDA and CDR2 is SQIVND (reference sequence). The V segment lost 4 bases and the J segment 0 bases; nucleotides outside the gene matches: 2. CDR3 coding DNA: TGTGCCAGTAGTAAACAGGGGATGAACACTGAAGCTTTCTTT. The encoded protein is CASSKQGMNTEAFF.

The chain has TRBV2 and TRBJ1-5; 9 bases are a match to TRBD1. J lost 9 bases, V lost 4 bases, and 13 bases had no gene match. The CDR3 has 16 residues. Germline V gene data show CDR1 as SNHLY and CDR2 as FYNNEI. The CDR3 nucleotides read TGTGCCAGCAGTGGCCCGGACAGGGGCCTCCGTAGGCCCCAGCATTTT. It yields the protein CASSGPDRGLRRPQHF.

The V call is TRBV21-1, the J call TRBJ1-2. TRBV21-1 is marked as a pseudogene. CDR3 length equals 16 residues. CDR3 in DNA: TGTGCCAGCAGCAAAGGGGGGGGGCCCGCGACCTATGGCTACACCTTC. Encoded protein: CASSKGGGPATYGYTF.

V and J are TRBV29-1 and TRBJ1-2; D gene unclear. This CDR3 comprises 14 residues. Germline V gene lookup returns CDR1 SQVTM and CDR2 ANQGSEA. Trimming took 3 bases from V and 0 from J, leaving 11 bases between them. In DNA form, the CDR3 reads TGCAGCGTTGATATTGCAGGTGCTAACTATGGCTACACCTTC. This translates into CSVDIAGANYGYTF. Supplemented by reference TRBV29-1 and TRBJ1-2, the full variable domain reads SAVISQKPSRDICQRGTSLTIQCQVDSQVTMMFWYRQQPGQSLTLIATANQGSEATYESGFVIDKFPISRPNLTFSTLTVSNMSPEDSSIYLCSVDIAGANYGYTFGSGTRLTVV.

The chain couples TRBV4-2 to TRBJ2-1; TRBD2 is a possible D gene (6 bases). The germline gives CDR1 LGHNA, CDR2 YNFKEQ. CDR3 size: 16 residues. Trimming left V 4 bases short and J 5 bases short, with 18 bases between. CDR3 sequence: CASSPWVGTHDNEQFF. In DNA form, the CDR3 reads TGTGCCAGCAGCCCCTGGGTAGGGACTCACGACAATGAGCAGTTCTTC.

The V call is TRBV28, the J call TRBJ2-3; maybe TRBD1 (6 bases). Germline CDR1 MDHEN, CDR2 SYDVKM. The CDR3 length is 11 residues. The V and J ends lost 6 bases and 9 bases respectively, with 10 bases between them. The CDR3 nucleotides read TGTGCCAGCAGCCCAGGGGACACGCAGTATTTT. This encodes CASSPGDTQYF.

The chain carries TRBV6-1 and TRBJ2-1; 9 bases match TRBD2. With 7 bases clipped from V and 7 bases from J, the junction kept 8 bases outside the gene matches. The germline CDR1 and CDR2 sequences are MNHNS and SASEGT. The CDR3 has 14 amino acids. This CDR3 reads CASTPGLASNEQFF. The CDR3 DNA reads TGTGCCAGCACTCCGGGACTAGCCTCTAATGAGCAGTTCTTC.

J is TRBJ1-1 and V is TRBV7-2; perhaps TRBD1 as D (6 bases). The CDR3 sequence is 15 residues long. V lost 4 bases to trimming and J lost 1 base, with 13 bases between them. Germline V lookup: CDR1 SGHTA, CDR2 FQGNSA. The CDR3 DNA sequence: TGTGCCAGCAGCTCAGCGGACAGACCGAACACTGAAGCTTTCTTT. It specifies CASSSADRPNTEAFF.

The V gene is TRBV7-2, the J gene TRBJ1-1; D is possibly TRBD1 (5 bases). CDR1 and CDR2 from the germline V gene are SGHTA and FQGNSA. Trimming took 3 bases from V and 4 from J, leaving 9 bases between them. This CDR3 region has 13 residues. CDR3 protein: CASSFSGRTEAFF. In DNA, the CDR3 is TGTGCCAGCAGCTTTTCAGGGCGCACTGAAGCTTTCTTT.

The chain recombines TRBV27 with TRBJ2-1, with 14 bases that match TRBD2. This CDR3 has 16 amino acids. V trimming: 2 bases; J trimming: 7 bases; junction bases outside the gene matches: 4. CDR1 and CDR2 from the germline V gene are MNHEY and SMNVEV (reference sequence). The CDR3 region is CASSLRLAGGRNEQFF. The CDR3 region has the DNA TGTGCCAGCAGTTTAAGACTAGCGGGAGGGAGGAATGAGCAGTTCTTC.

The V and J genes are TRBV21-1 and TRBJ1-4; the DNA was not compared with TRBD1, the D call given in the table. TRBV21-1 has pseudogene status. This CDR3 has 15 residues. CDR3 DNA: TGTGCCAGCAGCACAGATCCGGGACAGGATGAAAAACTGTTTTTT. Its protein is CASSTDPGQDEKLFF.

This rearrangement joins TRBV28 to TRBJ2-1; D may be TRBD2 (6 bases). With 7 bases removed from V and 2 bases from J, the gap between germline ends came to 12 bases. The CDR3 has 14 amino acids. CDR1 is MDHEN and CDR2 is SYDVKM in the germline V gene. CDR3 protein: CASIRERTYNEQFF. In nucleotides, the CDR3 is TGTGCCAGCATCCGGGAGAGAACCTACAATGAGCAGTTCTTC.

This chain links TRBV7-2 with TRBJ1-1; D gene uncertain. The CDR3 covers 13 residues. The V and J ends lost 5 bases and 4 bases respectively, with 11 bases between them. Germline V gene sequence: CDR1 SGHTA, CDR2 FQGNSA. The CDR3 protein is CASSPLGGTEAFF. In nucleotides, the CDR3 is TGTGCCAGCAGCCCCCTTGGAGGCACTGAAGCTTTCTTT.

The V call is TRBV19, the J call TRBJ1-1; TRBD1 aligns across 7 bases. The CDR3 totals 17 residues. Germline CDR1 LNHDA, CDR2 SQIVND (reference sequence). V was pared by 5 bases and J by 0 bases, with 12 bases of the junction left unmatched. The CDR3 DNA is TGTGCCAGTAGTTCTCTCCGGGACAGAGGGATGAACACTGAAGCTTTCTTT. Residues: CASSSLRDRGMNTEAFF. Full variable domain (missing parts from reference TRBV19 and TRBJ1-1): DGGITQSPKYLFRKEGQNVTLSCEQNLNHDAMYWYRQDPGQGLRLIYYSQIVNDFQKGDIAEGYSVSREKKESFPLTVTSAQKNPTAFYLCASSSLRDRGMNTEAFFGQGTRLTVV.

The rearrangement links TRBV28 to TRBJ2-7; the match to TRBD1 covers 7 bases. Germline CDR1 MDHEN, CDR2 SYDVKM. The CDR3 is 15 residues long. Germline trimming cut 6 bases from V and 5 bases from J; bases unmatched to any gene: 13. The CDR3 nucleotides are TGTGCCAGCAGCGGGGCCGGAACAGGGGATCACGAGCAGTACTTC. Its protein is CASSGAGTGDHEQYF.

The chain combines TRBV7-2 with TRBJ2-1, with a weak D call TRBD2 (6 bases). The CDR3 is made up of 17 amino acids. Trimming cost V 1 base and J 0 bases, with 13 bases left between them. Germline CDR1 SGHTA, CDR2 FQGNSA. CDR3 in DNA: TGTGCCAGCAGCTTAGGTGTGGGGGGAAGCTCCTACAATGAGCAGTTCTTC. It specifies CASSLGVGGSSYNEQFF. The full variable domain, rest sourced from reference TRBV7-2 and TRBJ2-1, is GAGVSQSPSNKVTEKGKDVELRCDPISGHTALYWYRQSLGQGLEFLIYFQGNSAPDKSGLPSDRFSAERTGGSVSTLTIQRTQQEDSAVYLCASSLGVGGSSYNEQFFGPGTRLTVL.

V usage is TRBV6-6 and J usage is TRBJ1-1; maybe TRBD1 (6 bases). Germline CDR1 is MNHNY and CDR2 is SVGAGI (reference sequence). V dropped 10 bases and J dropped 2 bases, with 14 bases sitting between them. The CDR3 loop spans 13 amino acids. This CDR3 is CAIRDTQNTEAFF. For the CDR3, the DNA is TGTGCCATTCGGGACACCCAAAACACTGAAGCTTTCTTT.

The rearrangement links TRBV5-5 to TRBJ2-5, with 7 bases that match TRBD2. The J call may be wrong; the DNA end is better matched by TRBJ2-7. The CDR3 sequence is 14 residues long. The germline V gene encodes CDR1 SGHKS and CDR2 YYEKEE (reference sequence). This CDR3 reads CASTSRGRVYEQYF. The CDR3 DNA reads TGTGCCAGCACCTCCCGGGGGAGGGTCTACGAGCAGTACTTC.

This chain joins TRBV10-2 and TRBJ2-3; D uncertain. Per the germline V gene, CDR1 is WSHSY and CDR2 is SAAADI. The CDR3 covers 15 residues. V was pared by 5 bases and J by 4 bases, with 16 bases between. CDR3 in DNA: TGCGCCAGCAGTCTACAACCAGGCCGCGCAGATACGCAGTATTTT. This codes for CASSLQPGRADTQYF.

This rearrangement joins TRBV5-1 to TRBJ2-1; TRBD2 agrees at 10 bases. The CDR3 covers 16 residues. V trimming: 0 bases; J trimming: 7 bases; junction bases outside the gene matches: 7. Germline values: CDR1 SGHRS, CDR2 YFSETQ. In DNA form, the CDR3 reads TGCGCCAGCAGCTTGGGGCTAGCGGGAGCATGGAATGAGCAGTTCTTC. Translation: CASSLGLAGAWNEQFF.

The gene calls are TRBV7-8 and TRBJ2-2, with D perhaps TRBD2 (6 bases). Between the trimmed V and J ends, which lost 3 bases and 4 bases, there was a span of 24 bases. The CDR3 loop spans 19 amino acids. In germline, CDR1 is SGHVS, CDR2 FQNEAQ. The CDR3 DNA is TGTGCCAGCAGCTTGGGTTGGGTAGCGGAGGGGCGTGGCACCGGGGAGCTGTTTTTT. Protein product: CASSLGWVAEGRGTGELFF.

This clone was counted between two and nine times. This chain uses TRBV30 with TRBJ2-1; 13 positions agree with TRBD2. The V and J ends lost 3 bases and 6 bases, in that order; junction bases with no gene match: 2. The CDR3 has 14 residues. Germline lookup yields CDR1 GTSNPN and CDR2 SVGIG (reference sequence). CDR3 sequence reads: CAWSGLAGANEQFF. CDR3 coding DNA: TGTGCCTGGAGCGGACTAGCGGGAGCCAATGAGCAGTTCTTC. Full variable domain (outside the CDR3, taken from reference TRBV30 and TRBJ2-1): SQTIHQWPATLVQPVGSPLSLECTVEGTSNPNLYWYRQAAGRGLQLLFYSVGIGQISSEVPQNLSASRPQDRQFILSSKKLLLSDSGFYLCAWSGLAGANEQFFGPGTRLTVL.

This clone has only one observation. The chain recombines TRBV14 with TRBJ2-7, with 10 nucleotides matching TRBD2. There are 16 residues in the CDR3. The germline gives CDR1 SGHDN, CDR2 FVKESK. J gave up 9 bases and V 4 bases, and 15 bases lay outside the gene matches. CDR3 in amino acids: CASSPGGTPGLAPQYF. The CDR3 coding sequence is TGTGCCAGCAGCCCCGGAGGGACACCGGGACTAGCGCCGCAGTACTTC.

The V and J genes are TRBV6-1 and TRBJ2-2; D may be TRBD1 (5 bases). CDR3 size: 17 residues. V lost 2 bases and J 1 base, leaving 14 bases between the germline ends. Germline CDR1 MNHNS, CDR2 SASEGT. CDR3 nucleotides: TGTGCCAGCAGTGAATACCCAGGGTCAGTGAACACCGGGGAGCTGTTTTTT. Translating gives CASSEYPGSVNTGELFF.

The chain joins TRBV7-2 to TRBJ2-5; D may be TRBD1 (6 bases). CDR3 size: 14 residues. Germline V gives CDR1 SGHTA, CDR2 FQGNSA. Trimming took 1 base from V and 4 from J, leaving 10 bases between them. CDR3 loop: CASSLVGHGETQYF. The CDR3 nucleotides read TGTGCCAGCAGCTTAGTGGGACACGGAGAGACCCAGTACTTC.

The rearrangement links TRBV9 to TRBJ2-2; possibly TRBD2 for D (7 bases). Germline V CDR1 and CDR2: SGDLS, YYNGEE. The V end was cut by 5 bases, the J end by 8 bases, with 13 bases between. This CDR3 contains 13 residues. The CDR3 protein is CASRGGGAGELFF. The CDR3 DNA reads TGTGCCAGCAGAGGGGGAGGGGCGGGGGAGCTGTTTTTT.